This is a list of T cell receptor beta chains from one sample in a study of blood T cell repertoires in COVID-19. Clones were read by immunoSEQ multiplex PCR, and TCRdb kept only the in-frame ones, dropping some. This sample has 87,000 or so clones; about 85% occur once, and the top ten carry approximately 3%. The sequenced sample was peripheral blood. The receptors shown here come from a woman aged 80 or older with COVID-19, enrolled during active disease. Both conserved end residues are part of each CDR3. A D gene is named only where the DNA matches it firmly.

J: TRBJ1-3; V: TRBV6-1; D: TRBD1; CDR3: CASSVWRTGPPGNTIYF; DNA: TGTGCCAGCAGTGTATGGCGGACAGGGCCCCCTGGAAACACCATATATTTT
J: TRBJ1-1; V: TRBV29-1; D: TRBD1; CDR3: CSGGGQGDGNTEAFF; DNA: TGCAGCGGAGGGGGCCAGGGGGACGGAAACACTGAAGCTTTCTTT
J: TRBJ1-1; V: TRBV4-2; D: TRBD1; CDR3: CASSRQGDTEAFF; DNA: TGTGCCAGCAGTAGACAGGGGGACACTGAAGCTTTCTTT
J: TRBJ2-3; V: TRBV15; D: .; CDR3: CATSAQGTDTQYF; DNA: TGTGCCACCAGCGCGCAGGGTACAGATACGCAGTATTTT
J: TRBJ1-5; V: TRBV2; D: .; CDR3: CASSGQGALSNQPQHF; DNA: TGTGCCAGCAGCGGACAAGGGGCATTGAGCAATCAGCCCCAGCATTTT
J: TRBJ1-6; V: TRBV28; D: TRBD1; CDR3: CASSLIGDRAGSPLHF; DNA: TGTGCCAGCAGTTTAATCGGAGACAGGGCTGGTTCACCCCTCCACTTT
J: TRBJ2-5; V: TRBV5-1; D: .; CDR3: CASSPMGGQETQYF; DNA: TGCGCCAGCAGCCCGATGGGGGGTCAAGAGACCCAGTACTTC
J: TRBJ2-7; V: TRBV7-8; D: TRBD2; CDR3: CASSSLRGISSYEQYF; DNA: TGTGCCAGCAGCTCCCTGCGGGGGATTAGCTCCTACGAGCAGTACTTC
J: TRBJ1-6; V: TRBV9; D: .; CDR3: CASSVGQPNSPLHF; DNA: TGTGCCAGCAGCGTAGGACAGCCGAATTCACCCCTCCACTTT
J: TRBJ2-7; V: TRBV27; D: .; CDR3: CASSYSISYEQYF; DNA: TGTGCCAGCAGTTACTCGATTTCCTACGAGCAGTACTTC
J: TRBJ2-7; V: TRBV24-1; D: TRBD2; CDR3: CATSLAGGPGEQYF; DNA: TGTGCCACCAGTCTAGCGGGAGGGCCGGGGGAGCAGTACTTC
J: TRBJ2-3; V: TRBV6-2/TRBV6-3; D: .; CDR3: CASSYEQGGTDTQYF; DNA: TGTGCCAGCAGTTACGAGCAAGGGGGCACAGATACGCAGTATTTT
J: TRBJ1-5; V: TRBV6-5; D: TRBD1; CDR3: CASSRDRGNQPQHF; DNA: TGTGCCAGCAGTCGGGACAGGGGAAATCAGCCCCAGCATTTT
J: TRBJ1-1; V: TRBV6-5; D: TRBD1; CDR3: CASSKQGPMNTEAFF; DNA: TGTGCCAGCAGTAAACAGGGGCCCATGAACACTGAAGCTTTCTTT
J: TRBJ2-7; V: TRBV15; D: .; CDR3: CATSRETGVSYEQYF; DNA: TGTGCCACCAGCAGAGAAACAGGTGTCTCCTACGAGCAGTACTTC
J: TRBJ2-1; V: TRBV2; D: TRBD2; CDR3: CASRMPGLAGGLRYNEQFF; DNA: TGTGCCAGCAGGATGCCGGGACTAGCGGGGGGCCTGAGATACAATGAGCAGTTCTTC
J: TRBJ1-2; V: TRBV9; D: TRBD1; CDR3: CASSVGGDRAGYTF; DNA: TGTGCCAGCAGCGTAGGTGGAGACAGGGCTGGCTACACCTTC